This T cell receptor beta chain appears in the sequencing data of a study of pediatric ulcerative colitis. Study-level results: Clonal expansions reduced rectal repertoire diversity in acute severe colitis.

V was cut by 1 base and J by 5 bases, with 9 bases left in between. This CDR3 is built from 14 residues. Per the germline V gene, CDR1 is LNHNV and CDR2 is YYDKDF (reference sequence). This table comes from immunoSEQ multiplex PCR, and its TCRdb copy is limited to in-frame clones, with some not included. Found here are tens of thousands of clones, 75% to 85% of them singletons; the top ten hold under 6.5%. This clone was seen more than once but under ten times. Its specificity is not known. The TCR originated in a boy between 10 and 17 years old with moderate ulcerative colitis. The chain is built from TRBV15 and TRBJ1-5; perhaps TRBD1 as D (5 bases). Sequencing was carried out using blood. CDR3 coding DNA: TGTGCCACCAGCAGAGGCCAGGGAGATCAGCCCCAGCATTTT. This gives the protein CATSRGQGDQPQHF.